This T cell receptor beta chain was recorded in a study of T cells in Graves' hyperthyroidism and ophthalmopathy. This clonotype has ten or more counts. Ophthalmopathy patients had Clinical Activity Score at least 3, NOSPECS grade at least 4, duration under 3 months. Uncontrolled infection, other autoimmune disease, pregnancy or lactation led to exclusion. Trimming took 7 bases from V and 4 from J, leaving 14 bases between them. The CDR3 totals 14 residues. The germline gives CDR1 SNHLY, CDR2 FYNNEI. TCR beta CDR3 region amplification was performed from RNA transcripts. TCR CDR3 underwent first-round RT-PCR with the HTBI primer set. MiXCR was run by TCRdb on the multiplex PCR reads, yielding one entry per CDR3 protein. This table has approximately 300,000 distinct CDR3 sequences, approximately 18% appearing once.

This sequence was found in a man over 45 with Graves' ophthalmopathy. The V call is TRBV2, the J call TRBJ2-1; no firm D call. Sample: blood. This CDR3 reads CASIPGFMYNEQFF. The CDR3 coding sequence is TGTGCCAGCATCCCCGGGTTCATGTACAATGAGCAGTTCTTC.